Below, one TCR beta chain is given with its context. In this sample, this clonotype turned up a few times. No antigen is known for it. Per-base qualities were not stored, and no clone one base away is much larger. The source of the sample is a study of response to subunit inactivated influenza vaccine (dated by TCRdb to about 2018). At the level of the whole study: Deep quantitative profiling of the T cell receptor repertoire was used in the study to follow responses to a trivalent subunit inactivated influenza vaccine. Beyond this particular receptor, the publication reports: The authors suggested that each seasonal influenza vaccination may recruit only a limited number of new T cells.

The time point label corresponds to: approximately 40 days after influenza vaccine administration. Per the germline V gene (reference sequence), DFQATT is the CDR1 and SNEGSKA is the CDR2. The trim is 3 bases for V and 11 bases for J, with a gap of 12 bases between the germline ends. The CDR3 measures 11 amino acids from cysteine to phenylalanine. The CDR3 DNA has 33 bases and is translated from base 1. The library was produced with RT-PCR. TCRdb records Illumina HiSeq 2500 as the sequencer. TCRdb ran its own pipeline on the public reads, namely fastp trimming at Q25 and MiXCR clone calling, and kept in-frame beta chains. Rows are unified per CDR3 protein, each entry keeping the most common DNA and genes. The sample records approximately 480,000 distinct CDR3 sequences, approximately 9.9% of which are singletons. The leading ten clones occupy 10% to 15% of the sample.

The V and J segments used are TRBV20-1 and TRBJ2-3; the D gene assignment is ambiguous. This clonotype was obtained from a man between 45 and 60 years old who received an inactivated influenza vaccine. Donor details come from another sample of the same person, matched by shared clones. This sample comprised PBMCs from blood, obtained about 40 days after vaccination. Here the CDR3 is given as CSARRPDLQYF. The DNA sequence is as follows: TGCAGTGCTAGGAGACCAGACCTGCAGTATTTT.